This is a list of T cell receptor beta chains from one sample in a study of cytomegalovirus exposure and HLA in healthy donors. Assay: immunoSEQ multiplex PCR; the TCRdb copy retains only in-frame clones and omits some. The sample yields 150,000 to 200,000 clones, about 86% seen once. The sample was PBMCs. These receptors originate from a woman in her twenties or thirties in good health and CMV-seronegative. CDR3s include the opening cysteine and the closing phenylalanine or tryptophan. A D gene is named only where the DNA matches it firmly. Some rows have no size entry. The others give once, few or many, or a class for an expanded clone.

clone_size j_call d_call v_call cdr3_nt cdr3_aa
- TRBJ2-7 - TRBV6-4 TGTGCCAGCAGTGACTCGAGAGGGCCATCATTCTACGAGCAGTACTTC CASSDSRGPSFYEQYF
once TRBJ2-2 TRBD2 TRBV2 TGTGCCAGCCGGCCGGGGGGGGCAGGGGAGCTGTTTTTT CASRPGGAGELFF
few TRBJ1-2 - TRBV2 TGTGCCAGCAGTGAAACCGGGACAAGTTATGGCTACACCTTC CASSETGTSYGYTF
once TRBJ1-6 - TRBV28 TGTGCCATCGAGAGCTCCTATAATTCACCCCTCCACTTT CAIESSYNSPLHF
- TRBJ2-7 TRBD2 TRBV19 TGTGCCAGTAGTATTAGCGGGAGCTCCTACGAGCAGTACTTC CASSISGSSYEQYF
- TRBJ1-4 - TRBV19 TGTGCCAGTAGTTCGACAGGTCCGAATGAAAAACTGTTTTTT CASSSTGPNEKLFF
- TRBJ2-1 TRBD2 TRBV19 TGTGCCAGTAGTATAGATGGGGCTAGCGGGGGGTCCTCCTACAATGAGCAGTTCTTC CASSIDGASGGSSYNEQFF
- TRBJ2-7 - TRBV4-3 TGCGCCAGCAGCCAAGAAAGGCTTGGTCCCTACGAGCGGTACTTC CASSQERLGPYERYF
- TRBJ1-3 - TRBV28 TGTGCCAGCAGTTTAGGGGGCCCTGGAAACACCATATATTTT CASSLGGPGNTIYF
- TRBJ2-1 - TRBV7-9 TGTGCCAGCAGCTCAGCGGGCTATCTCTCCTACAATGAGCAGTTCTTC CASSSAGYLSYNEQFF
- TRBJ1-1 - TRBV5-1 TGCGCCAGCAGCTTGGTGGGGGGGTGGAACACTGAAGCTTTCTTT CASSLVGGWNTEAFF
- TRBJ2-7 - TRBV27 TGTGCCAGCAGTTTATCCGGGAAGGCCTACGAGCAGTACTTC CASSLSGKAYEQYF
- TRBJ2-3 TRBD2 TRBV28 TGTGCCTGTCTTGGCGGGAGCCCCAGCACAGATACGCAGTATTTT CACLGGSPSTDTQYF
few TRBJ1-3 - TRBV25-1 TGTGCCAGCAGTGGGTGGGGCATCTCTGGAAACACCATATATTTT CASSGWGISGNTIYF
- TRBJ2-2 - TRBV23-1 TGCGCCAGCAGGGGCGGGGGCCCCACCGGGGAGCTGTTTTTT CASRGGGPTGELFF
- TRBJ1-2 - TRBV20-1 TGCAGTGCTAGTATCCATGGCTACACCTTC CSASIHGYTF
- TRBJ2-1 TRBD2 TRBV7-9 TGTGCCAGCAGCTCTGTGACTAGCGGGGGATACAATGAGCAGTTCTTC CASSSVTSGGYNEQFF
- TRBJ2-7 TRBD1 TRBV27 TGTGCCAGCAACAAGAGGACAGGGGGCTACGAGCAGTACTTC CASNKRTGGYEQYF
once TRBJ1-6 TRBD1 TRBV7-2 TGTGCCAGCAGCTTGGGACAGGGGCGGAATTCACCCCTCCACTTT CASSLGQGRNSPLHF
- TRBJ2-7 TRBD1 TRBV2 TGTGCCAGCAGCGACAGGGGGCTCTACGAGCAGTACTTC CASSDRGLYEQYF
once TRBJ2-2 - TRBV5-4 TGTGCCAGCAGCTTGGGAGGGGGAGCGGTTTACACCGGGGAGCTGTTTTTT CASSLGGGAVYTGELFF
- TRBJ2-5 TRBD2 TRBV4-1 TGCGCCAGCAGCCAAGATTCGATAGCGGGGGGGCCTGAAGAGACCCAGTACTTC CASSQDSIAGGPEETQYF
- TRBJ1-1 - TRBV5-1 TGCGCCAGCAGCTTGGGGAGGGAGACTGAAGCTTTCTTT CASSLGRETEAFF
- TRBJ1-2 - TRBV6-1 TGTGCCAGCAGTTACGGTTATGGCTACACCTTC CASSYGYGYTF
few TRBJ2-7 - TRBV5-1 TGCGCCAGCAGCTTGGCCGGGGGAGGTGTCTACGAGCAGTACTTC CASSLAGGGVYEQYF
- TRBJ1-1 - TRBV29-1 TGCAGCGTCCAAAGGGGCACTGAAGCTTTCTTT CSVQRGTEAFF
- TRBJ2-7 TRBD1 TRBV6-6 TGTGCCAGCAGTTACTCGGGTACAGGGGCGAACTACGAGCAGTACTTC CASSYSGTGANYEQYF